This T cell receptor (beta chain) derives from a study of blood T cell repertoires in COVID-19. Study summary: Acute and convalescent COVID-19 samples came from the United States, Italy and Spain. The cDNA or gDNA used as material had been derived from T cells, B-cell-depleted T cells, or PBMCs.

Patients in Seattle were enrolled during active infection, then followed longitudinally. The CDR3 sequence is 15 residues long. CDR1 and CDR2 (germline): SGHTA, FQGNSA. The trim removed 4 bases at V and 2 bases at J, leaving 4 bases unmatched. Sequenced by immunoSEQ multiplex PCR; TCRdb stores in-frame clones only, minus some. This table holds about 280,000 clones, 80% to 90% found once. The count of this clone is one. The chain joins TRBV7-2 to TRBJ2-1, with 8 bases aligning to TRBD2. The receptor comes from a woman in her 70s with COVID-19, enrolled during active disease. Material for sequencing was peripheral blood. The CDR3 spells CASSSLAGTYNEQFF. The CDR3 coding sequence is TGTGCCAGCAGCTCCTTAGCGGGGACCTACAATGAGCAGTTCTTC.